This T cell receptor (beta chain) emerged from a study of blood T cell repertoires in COVID-19. Overall study context: There were acute and convalescent COVID-19 samples, and they came from the United States, Italy and Spain. T cells, B-cell-depleted T cells, or PBMCs provided the cDNA or gDNA that served as material.

This CDR3 comprises 12 residues. Germline V CDR1 and CDR2: SGHDN, FVKESK. Trimming removed 5 bases at V and 6 bases at J, with 8 bases between. Per the original data handling: Estimation of nucleated cell counts relied on the amplification of reference gene primers. Repertoires were generated with immunoSEQ multiplex PCR, while TCRdb's copy carries only in-frame clones and drops some. V, J and clone size reflect that table, while D and trimming were determined from the DNA. The profile shows about half a million clones, 70% to 90% of them singletons. The sequence derives from a human donor in a cohort sampled during active COVID-19. V gene TRBV14 combines with J gene TRBJ2-1; D gene unclear. The source material was peripheral blood. The CDR3 loop reads CASSSDSNEQFF. The CDR3 DNA follows: TGTGCCAGCAGCTCAGACTCCAATGAGCAGTTCTTC.